A single sample is the source of the 25 T cell receptor beta chains below, sequenced in a study of blood T cell repertoires in COVID-19 (dated by TCRdb to the early 2020s). The library was prepared using the immunoSEQ multiplex PCR assay. The immuneACCESS repertoire file appears here via TCRdb, limited to in-frame rearrangements. These files lack a portion of the clones; in checked studies, under half of the deficit traces to unresolved V genes, and the cause of the others is not known. The sample includes around 200,000 clones, with 80% observed a single time. The top ten hold 7.4% of the sample. The sequenced material came from PBMCs or T cells enriched from blood (not recorded which). These receptors all come from a woman aged 40 to 49 with acute COVID-19.

The rearrangement links TRBV19 to TRBJ1-1, with TRBD1 identical over 7 bases. The length of the CDR3 is 13 residues. Trimming took 5 bases from V and 6 from J; bases not matched to a gene: 6. CDR1 is LNHDA, CDR2 SQIVND, per germline (reference sequence). The CDR3 DNA is TGTGCCAGTAGTTATAGGGGGCGGGCTGAAGCTTTCTTT. Protein sequence: CASSYRGRAEAFF.

V gene TRBV5-5 combines with J gene TRBJ2-1; unclear D gene. CDR3 length equals 14 residues. Trimming shortened V by 0 bases and J by 3 bases, and 7 bases separated the two germline ends. CDR1 is SGHKS, CDR2 YYEKEE, per germline (reference sequence). Here the CDR3 DNA reads TGTGCCAGCAGCTTGGATGCCAGCTACAATGAGCAGTTCTTC. As protein: CASSLDASYNEQFF. Based on the CDR3 plus reference TRBV5-5 and TRBJ2-1, the full variable domain is DAGVTQSPTHLIKTRGQQVTLRCSPISGHKSVSWYQQVLGQGPQFIFQYYEKEERGRGNFPDRFSARQFPNYSSELNVNALLLGDSALYLCASSLDASYNEQFFGPGTRLTVL.

The chain combines TRBV6-5 with TRBJ1-2; TRBD1 matches 8 bases. The CDR3 totals 13 residues. Germline-derived CDR1 and CDR2 are MNHEY and SVGAGI. J gave up 8 bases and V 8 bases, and 10 bases lay outside the gene matches. CDR3 sequence: CASSQGARGGYTF. CDR3 in DNA: TGTGCCAGCTCTCAGGGGGCTAGGGGCGGCTACACCTTC.

For the CDR3, the DNA is TGTGCCAGCAGCCAGGTGAGCGGGAGGACGCAGTATTTT. Translation gives CASSQVSGRTQYF. J is TRBJ2-3 and V is TRBV14, with 9 bases lining up with TRBD2. The CDR3 sequence is 13 residues long. V was pared by 3 bases and J by 9 bases, with 4 bases of the junction left unmatched. Germline CDR1 and CDR2: SGHDN and FVKESK.

The rearrangement uses TRBV9 and TRBJ2-1; 7 bases fit TRBD2. Per germline, CDR1 SGDLS and CDR2 YYNGEE. V lost 0 bases, J lost 5 bases, and 2 bases stayed unmatched. There are 14 residues in the CDR3. The CDR3 is CASSVAGGNNEQFF. CDR3 nucleotides: TGTGCCAGCAGCGTAGCGGGGGGTAACAATGAGCAGTTCTTC.

The chain employs TRBV27 and TRBJ1-2, with D tentatively TRBD1 (6 bases). The V gene lost 5 bases and the J gene lost 4 bases, with 20 bases spanning the gap. There are 16 residues in the CDR3. The germline V gene encodes CDR1 MNHEY and CDR2 SMNVEV (reference sequence). The CDR3 reads CASSPRGRTQTYGYTF. The CDR3 DNA reads as TGTGCCAGCAGTCCCAGGGGCAGGACCCAAACCTATGGCTACACCTTC.

This clone was counted only a few times. The junction and the germline gene differ at one end; a read error may be behind it. CDR3 loop: CASIKHPTGPLSRF. In nucleotides, the CDR3 is TGTGCCAGCATCAAACACCCCACAGGGCCTCTCTCCCGTTTT. This chain links TRBV7-2 with TRBJ1-3, with a weak D call TRBD1 (6 bases). This CDR3 has 14 residues. Germline loops: CDR1 SGHTA, CDR2 FQGNSA. The whole variable domain, remainder taken from reference TRBV7-2 and TRBJ1-3, is GAGVSQSPSNKVTEKGKDVELRCDPISGHTALYWYRQSLGQGLEFLIYFQGNSAPDKSGLPSDRFSAERTGGSVSTLTIQRTQQEDSAVYLCASIKHPTGPLSRFGEGSWLTVV.

Concerning this clone: Other nucleotide sequences in the sample specify the same CDR3. The chain is built from TRBV28 and TRBJ2-5, with 9 bases that match TRBD2. The CDR3 spans 15 residues. Per germline, CDR1 MDHEN and CDR2 SYDVKM. V was pared by 3 bases and J by 5 bases, with 7 bases of the junction left unmatched. The CDR3 DNA reads TGTGCCAGCAGTTTTTTGCGGGGGGGCGGGGAGACCCAGTACTTC. Its protein product is CASSFLRGGGETQYF.

The chain has TRBV2 and TRBJ2-2; D unresolved. V was shortened by 8 bases and J by 0 bases, with 10 bases between the two germline ends. This CDR3 is built from 14 residues. Germline-derived CDR1 and CDR2 are SNHLY and FYNNEI. DNA for the CDR3: TGTGCCAGCTACAGCCTCCCGAACACCGGGGAGCTGTTTTTT. Translated, it gives CASYSLPNTGELFF.

The J gene is TRBJ1-1, the V gene TRBV10-1; tentative D call: TRBD1 (5 bases). Looked up from germline, CDR1 is WNHNN and CDR2 is SYGVQD (reference sequence). V gave up 2 bases and J gave up 4 bases, with 11 bases separating them. This CDR3 is built from 14 residues. The CDR3 DNA is TGCGCCAGCAGTGAGGGCAGGGTCGGCACTGAAGCTTTCTTT. Translated: CASSEGRVGTEAFF.

This clone was seen only once. The chain recombines TRBV7-2 with TRBJ1-6; D not resolved. This CDR3 comprises 13 residues. Trimming took off 7 bases at V and 9 bases at J, with 13 bases between the two ends. Per the germline V gene, CDR1 is SGHTA and CDR2 is FQGNSA. Written as DNA, the CDR3 is TGTGCCAGCATATCAATTCTCAGTTCACCCCTCCACTTT. This encodes CASISILSSPLHF.

V is TRBV6-6 and J is TRBJ2-7; 14 nucleotides line up with TRBD2. The CDR3 runs to 16 residues. Trimming at V came to 6 bases and at J to 6 bases, leaving 10 bases not matched to a gene. Germline CDR1 MNHNY, CDR2 SVGAGI (reference sequence). The CDR3 DNA follows: TGTGCCAGCAGCTTAAGCTCGGGACTAGCGGGAGTCGAGCAGTACTTC. Translated: CASSLSSGLAGVEQYF.

CDR3 bases: TGTGCCAGCAGTCCAGATCGGGACACACCCTGGGGCAAAAACATTCAGTACTTC. Amino acid sequence: CASSPDRDTPWGKNIQYF. The chain couples TRBV28 to TRBJ2-4, with TRBD1 as a possible D gene (6 bases). The germline CDR1 and CDR2 sequences are MDHEN and SYDVKM. V was clipped by 5 bases and J by 3 bases, with 23 bases between them. CDR3 length equals 18 residues.

The V call is TRBV7-9, the J call TRBJ1-5; possibly TRBD1 for D (5 bases). The CDR3 runs to 16 residues. V was shortened by 7 bases and J by 2 bases, with 18 bases between the two germline ends. The V gene's germline CDR1 is SEHNR and CDR2 FQNEAQ (reference sequence). CDR3 in DNA: TGTGCCAGCACCAAAAAAGGGGCAGGTGGCAATCAGCCCCAGCATTTT. It is translated as CASTKKGAGGNQPQHF.

The V call is TRBV2, the J call TRBJ2-4; 10 bases line up with TRBD2. The CDR3 is 13 amino acids. With V trimmed by 6 bases and J by 8 bases, 4 bases remained unmatched. The germline V gene encodes CDR1 SNHLY and CDR2 FYNNEI. The CDR3 bases are TGTGCCAGCAGCACCGGGACTAGCGACATTCAGTACTTC. This codes for CASSTGTSDIQYF.

The CDR3 DNA sequence: TGTGCCAGCAGCTTAAGTGGACAGGTGAATGGCTACACCTTC. Encoded protein: CASSLSGQVNGYTF. This chain links TRBV11-2 with TRBJ1-2, with 7 bases lining up with TRBD1. The V gene end was trimmed by 2 bases and the J gene end by 6 bases; junction bases not matched to a gene: 6. This CDR3 contains 14 residues. Germline-derived CDR1 and CDR2 are SGHAT and FQNNGV.

V is TRBV10-3 and J is TRBJ2-1, with 9 bases aligning to TRBD1. V gave up 7 bases and J gave up 9 bases; unmatched junction bases: 10. CDR3 length equals 14 residues. The V gene's germline CDR1 is ENHRY and CDR2 SYGVKD. The CDR3 loop is CAITSGTGSGEQFF. Here the CDR3 DNA reads TGTGCCATCACCTCCGGGACAGGGTCGGGTGAGCAGTTCTTC.

The chain recombines TRBV11-2 with TRBJ2-1, with D maybe TRBD2 (6 bases). The CDR3 runs to 17 residues. Germline V gives CDR1 SGHAT, CDR2 FQNNGV. V was shortened by 5 bases and J by 5 bases, with 22 bases between the two germline ends. The CDR3 nucleotides are TGTGCCAGCAGCCCGGGGAGGCGGTTTTTCTTGAACAATGAGCAGTTCTTC. Translated: CASSPGRRFFLNNEQFF.

A single count supports this clone. The V call is TRBV7-2, the J call TRBJ1-5, with D tentatively TRBD1 (6 bases). Per the germline V gene, CDR1 is SGHTA and CDR2 is FQGNSA. The V end lost 5 bases, the J end lost 0 bases, and 17 bases lay between the germline ends. This CDR3 spans 17 amino acids. This chain's CDR3 is CASSPSPLRGSNQPQHF. The CDR3, as DNA: TGTGCCAGCAGCCCGAGCCCTCTCAGGGGTAGCAATCAGCCCCAGCATTTT.

In this sample, this clone turned up a few times. The V call is TRBV6-5, the J call TRBJ1-2, with D uncertain. Trimming left V 2 bases short and J 3 bases short, with 7 bases between. CDR3 length: 13 amino acids. The germline gives CDR1 MNHEY, CDR2 SVGAGI. CDR3 sequence (DNA): TGTGCCAGCAGTTACAGTGCGGACTATGGCTACACCTTC. This codes for CASSYSADYGYTF.

This clone occurred a few times. The V gene is TRBV7-9, the J gene TRBJ1-5; D is possibly TRBD1 (5 bases). Trimming left V 4 bases short and J 9 bases short, with 13 bases between. In germline, CDR1 is SEHNR, CDR2 FQNEAQ (reference sequence). This CDR3 has 13 amino acids. The CDR3 DNA sequence: TGTGCCAGCAGCTGGGGGGACCGGGGGCCCCAGCATTTT. The encoded protein is CASSWGDRGPQHF.

V usage is TRBV5-1 and J usage is TRBJ1-3; D gene ambiguous. The CDR3 is 14 amino acids. Germline CDR1 is SGHRS and CDR2 is YFSETQ. V lost 5 bases and J 0 bases, leaving 9 bases between the germline ends. The CDR3 DNA reads TGCGCCAGCAGTGATACAGCCTCTGGAAACACCATATATTTT. Translated, it gives CASSDTASGNTIYF.

Here the CDR3 reads CASSRGQGPTNTEAFF. The CDR3 region has the DNA TGTGCCAGTAGTAGAGGACAGGGGCCTACGAACACTGAAGCTTTCTTT. This sequence joins TRBV19 and TRBJ1-1, with 9 bases matching TRBD1. The CDR3 is 16 residues long. The germline V gene encodes CDR1 LNHDA and CDR2 SQIVND (reference sequence). The trim removed 4 bases at V and 1 base at J, leaving 7 bases unmatched.

This clone was picked up many times. The chain is built from TRBV4-3 and TRBJ1-1, with unresolved D. There are 13 residues in the CDR3. V was clipped by 1 base and J by 1 base, with 4 bases between them. From germline, CDR1 is LGHNA and CDR2 YSLEER. The CDR3 sequence is CASSQGQNTEAFF. In DNA form, the CDR3 reads TGCGCCAGCAGCCAAGGACAGAACACTGAAGCTTTCTTT.

This chain joins TRBV10-2 and TRBJ1-1; TRBD1 is a possible D gene (6 bases). Looked up from germline, CDR1 is WSHSY and CDR2 is SAAADI. V lost 7 bases and J 0 bases, leaving 12 bases between the germline ends. The CDR3 runs to 14 residues. The CDR3 nucleotides are TGCGCCAGCACCGACGGACAGATGAACACTGAAGCTTTCTTT. It codes for CASTDGQMNTEAFF.